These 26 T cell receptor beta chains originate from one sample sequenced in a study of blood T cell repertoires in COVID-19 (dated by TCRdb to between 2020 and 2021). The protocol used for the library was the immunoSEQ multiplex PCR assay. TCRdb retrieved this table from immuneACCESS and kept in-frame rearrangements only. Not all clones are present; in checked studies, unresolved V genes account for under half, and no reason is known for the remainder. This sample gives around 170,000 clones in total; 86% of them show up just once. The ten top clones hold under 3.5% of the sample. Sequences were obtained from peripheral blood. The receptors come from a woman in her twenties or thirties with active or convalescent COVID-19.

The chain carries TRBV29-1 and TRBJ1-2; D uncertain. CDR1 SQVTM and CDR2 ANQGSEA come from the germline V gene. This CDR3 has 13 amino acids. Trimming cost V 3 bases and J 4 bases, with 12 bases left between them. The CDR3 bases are TGCAGCGTTGAGGAGAGGGCATTCTATGGCTACACCTTC. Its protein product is CSVEERAFYGYTF.

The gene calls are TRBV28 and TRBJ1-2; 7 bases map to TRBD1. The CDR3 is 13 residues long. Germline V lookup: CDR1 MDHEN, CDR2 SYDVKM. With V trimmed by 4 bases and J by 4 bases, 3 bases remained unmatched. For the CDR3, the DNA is TGTGCCAGCAGTTGGGGACAGATCTATGGCTACACCTTC. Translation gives CASSWGQIYGYTF.

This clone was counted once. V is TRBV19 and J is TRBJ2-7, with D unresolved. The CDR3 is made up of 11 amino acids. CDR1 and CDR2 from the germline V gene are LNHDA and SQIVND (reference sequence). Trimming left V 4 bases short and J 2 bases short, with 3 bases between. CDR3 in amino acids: CASSNTYEQYF. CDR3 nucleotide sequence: TGTGCCAGTAGTAACACCTACGAGCAGTACTTC.

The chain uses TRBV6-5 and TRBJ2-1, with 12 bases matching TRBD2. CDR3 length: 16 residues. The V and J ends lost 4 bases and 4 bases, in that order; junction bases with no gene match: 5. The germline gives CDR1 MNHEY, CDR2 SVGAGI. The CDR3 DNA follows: TGTGCCAGCAGTTCCCTAGCGGGAGGGTTTTACAATGAGCAGTTCTTC. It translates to CASSSLAGGFYNEQFF.

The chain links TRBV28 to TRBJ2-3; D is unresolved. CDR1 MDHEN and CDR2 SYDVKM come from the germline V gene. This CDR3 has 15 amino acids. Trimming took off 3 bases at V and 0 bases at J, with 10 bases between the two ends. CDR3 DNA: TGTGCCAGCAGTTTGAGTGCCTCTAGCACAGATACGCAGTATTTT. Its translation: CASSLSASSTDTQYF.

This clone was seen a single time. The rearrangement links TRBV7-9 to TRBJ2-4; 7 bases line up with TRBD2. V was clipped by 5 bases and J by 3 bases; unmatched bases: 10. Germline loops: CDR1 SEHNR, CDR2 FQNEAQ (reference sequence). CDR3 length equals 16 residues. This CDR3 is CASSPPGGEGKNIQYF. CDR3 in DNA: TGTGCCAGCAGCCCCCCGGGGGGAGAGGGCAAAAACATTCAGTACTTC.

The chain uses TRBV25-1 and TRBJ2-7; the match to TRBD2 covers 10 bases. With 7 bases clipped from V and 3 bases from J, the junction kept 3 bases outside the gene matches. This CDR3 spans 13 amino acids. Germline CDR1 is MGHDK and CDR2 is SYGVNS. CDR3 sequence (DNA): TGTGCCAGCACTAGCGGGGGAGTCTACGAGCAGTACTTC. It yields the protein CASTSGGVYEQYF.

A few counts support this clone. This CDR3 reads CSVEQAGRNTGELFF. DNA of the CDR3: TGCAGCGTTGAACAGGCAGGAAGGAACACCGGGGAGCTGTTTTTT. The rearrangement joins TRBV29-1 to TRBJ2-2; D is unclear. V shed 2 bases and J shed 1 base, with 11 bases lying between them. Germline assignment: CDR1 SQVTM and CDR2 ANQGSEA. The CDR3 loop spans 15 amino acids.

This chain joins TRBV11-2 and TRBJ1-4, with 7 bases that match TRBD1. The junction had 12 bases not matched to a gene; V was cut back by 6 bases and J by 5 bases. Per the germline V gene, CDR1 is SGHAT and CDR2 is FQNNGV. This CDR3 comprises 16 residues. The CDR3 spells CASRSLRGQMNEKLFF. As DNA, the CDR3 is TGTGCCAGCAGGAGCCTCCGGGGACAGATGAATGAAAAACTGTTTTTT.

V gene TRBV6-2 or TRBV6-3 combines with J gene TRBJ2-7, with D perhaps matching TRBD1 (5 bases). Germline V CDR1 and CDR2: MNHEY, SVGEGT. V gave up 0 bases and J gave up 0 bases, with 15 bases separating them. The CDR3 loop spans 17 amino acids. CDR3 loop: CASSYSPDSFYSYEQYF. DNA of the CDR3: TGTGCCAGCAGTTACTCCCCTGACAGCTTCTACTCCTACGAGCAGTACTTC.

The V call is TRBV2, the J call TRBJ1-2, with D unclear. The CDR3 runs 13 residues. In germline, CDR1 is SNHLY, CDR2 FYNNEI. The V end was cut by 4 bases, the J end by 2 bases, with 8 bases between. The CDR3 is CASSVSRNYGYTF. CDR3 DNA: TGTGCCAGCAGTGTTAGCCGAAACTATGGCTACACCTTC.

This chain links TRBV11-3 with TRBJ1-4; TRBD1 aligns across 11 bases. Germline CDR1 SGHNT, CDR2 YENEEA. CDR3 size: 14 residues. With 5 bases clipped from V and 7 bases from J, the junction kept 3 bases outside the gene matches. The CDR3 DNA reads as TGTGCCAGCAGCAAGGACAGGGGGCTTGAAAAACTGTTTTTT. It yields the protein CASSKDRGLEKLFF.

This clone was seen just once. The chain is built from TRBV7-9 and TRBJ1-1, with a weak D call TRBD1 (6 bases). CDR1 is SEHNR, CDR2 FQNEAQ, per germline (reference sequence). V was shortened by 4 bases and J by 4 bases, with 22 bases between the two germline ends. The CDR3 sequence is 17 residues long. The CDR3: CASSSAGGGRRFTEAFF. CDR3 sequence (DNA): TGTGCCAGCAGCTCTGCTGGGGGCGGGCGTAGGTTCACTGAAGCTTTCTTT. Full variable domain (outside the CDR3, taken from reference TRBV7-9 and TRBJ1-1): DTGVSQNPRHKITKRGQNVTFRCDPISEHNRLYWYRQTLGQGPEFLTYFQNEAQLEKSRLLSDRFSAERPKGSFSTLEIQRTEQGDSAMYLCASSSAGGGRRFTEAFFGQGTRLTVV.

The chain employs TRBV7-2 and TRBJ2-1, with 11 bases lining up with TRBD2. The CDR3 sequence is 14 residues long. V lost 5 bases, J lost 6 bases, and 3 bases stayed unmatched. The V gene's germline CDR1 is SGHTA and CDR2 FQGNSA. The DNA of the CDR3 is TGTGCCAGCAGCCGGACTAGCGGGCCCAATGAGCAGTTCTTC. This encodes CASSRTSGPNEQFF.

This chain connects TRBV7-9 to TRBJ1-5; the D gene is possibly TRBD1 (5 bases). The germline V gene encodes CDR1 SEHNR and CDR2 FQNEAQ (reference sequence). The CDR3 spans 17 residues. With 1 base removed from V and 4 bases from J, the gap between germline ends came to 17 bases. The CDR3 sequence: CASSLGRGGTLNQPQHF. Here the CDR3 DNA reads TGTGCCAGCAGCTTAGGGAGGGGTGGAACCCTAAATCAGCCCCAGCATTTT. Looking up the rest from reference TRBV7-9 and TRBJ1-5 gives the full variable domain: DTGVSQNPRHKITKRGQNVTFRCDPISEHNRLYWYRQTLGQGPEFLTYFQNEAQLEKSRLLSDRFSAERPKGSFSTLEIQRTEQGDSAMYLCASSLGRGGTLNQPQHFGDGTRLSIL.

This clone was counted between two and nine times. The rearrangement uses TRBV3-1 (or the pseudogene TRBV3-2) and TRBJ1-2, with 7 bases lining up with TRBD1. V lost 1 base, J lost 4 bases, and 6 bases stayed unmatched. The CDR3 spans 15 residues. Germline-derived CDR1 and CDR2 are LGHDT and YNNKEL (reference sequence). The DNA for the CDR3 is TGTGCCAGCAGCCAAGGCCCGACAGGGCCCTATGGCTACACCTTC. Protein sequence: CASSQGPTGPYGYTF.

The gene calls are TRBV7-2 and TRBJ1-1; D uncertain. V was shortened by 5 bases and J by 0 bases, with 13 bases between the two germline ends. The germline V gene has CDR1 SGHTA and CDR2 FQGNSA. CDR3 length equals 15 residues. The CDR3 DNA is TGTGCCAGCAGCGAGGAGGGATCAATGAACACTGAAGCTTTCTTT. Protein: CASSEEGSMNTEAFF. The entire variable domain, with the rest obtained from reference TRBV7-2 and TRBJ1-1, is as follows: GAGVSQSPSNKVTEKGKDVELRCDPISGHTALYWYRQSLGQGLEFLIYFQGNSAPDKSGLPSDRFSAERTGGSVSTLTIQRTQQEDSAVYLCASSEEGSMNTEAFFGQGTRLTVV.

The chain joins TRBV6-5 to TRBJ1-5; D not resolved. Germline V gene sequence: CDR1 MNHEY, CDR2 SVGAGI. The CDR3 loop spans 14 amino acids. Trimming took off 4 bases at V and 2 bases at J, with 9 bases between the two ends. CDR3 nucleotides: TGTGCCAGCAGTTCCCGCTCGGGCAATCAGCCCCAGCATTTT. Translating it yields CASSSRSGNQPQHF.

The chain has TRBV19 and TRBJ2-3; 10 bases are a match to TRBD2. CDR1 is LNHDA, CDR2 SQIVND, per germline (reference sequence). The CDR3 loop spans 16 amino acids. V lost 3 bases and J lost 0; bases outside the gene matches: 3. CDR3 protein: CASSIGLAASTDTQYF. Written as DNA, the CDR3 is TGTGCCAGTAGTATCGGACTAGCGGCTAGCACAGATACGCAGTATTTT.

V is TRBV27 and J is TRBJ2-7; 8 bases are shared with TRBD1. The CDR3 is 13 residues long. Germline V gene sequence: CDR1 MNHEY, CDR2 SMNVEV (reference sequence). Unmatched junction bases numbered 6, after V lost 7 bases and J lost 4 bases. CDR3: CASTPGGGYEQYF. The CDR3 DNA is TGTGCCAGCACGCCAGGGGGCGGGTACGAGCAGTACTTC.

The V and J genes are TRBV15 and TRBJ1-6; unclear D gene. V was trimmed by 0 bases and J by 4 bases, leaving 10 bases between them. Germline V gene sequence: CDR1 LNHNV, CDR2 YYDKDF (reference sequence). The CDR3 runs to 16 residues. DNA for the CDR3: TGTGCCACCAGCAGAGATCGCAGACATTATAATTCACCCCTCCACTTT. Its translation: CATSRDRRHYNSPLHF.

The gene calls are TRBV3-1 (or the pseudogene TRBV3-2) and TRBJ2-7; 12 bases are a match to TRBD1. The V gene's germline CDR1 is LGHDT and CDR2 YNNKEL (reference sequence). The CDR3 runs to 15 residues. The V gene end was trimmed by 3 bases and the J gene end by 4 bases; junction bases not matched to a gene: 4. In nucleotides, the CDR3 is TGTGCCAGCAGCCACTCGGGACAGGGGGCTTACGAGCAGTACTTC. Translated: CASSHSGQGAYEQYF.

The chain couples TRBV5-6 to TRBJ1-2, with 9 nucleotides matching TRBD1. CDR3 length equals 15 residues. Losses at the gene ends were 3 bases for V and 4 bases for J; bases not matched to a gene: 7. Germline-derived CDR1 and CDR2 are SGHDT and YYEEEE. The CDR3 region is CASSWGQGDFYGYTF. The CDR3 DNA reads TGTGCCAGCAGCTGGGGACAGGGTGACTTCTATGGCTACACCTTC.

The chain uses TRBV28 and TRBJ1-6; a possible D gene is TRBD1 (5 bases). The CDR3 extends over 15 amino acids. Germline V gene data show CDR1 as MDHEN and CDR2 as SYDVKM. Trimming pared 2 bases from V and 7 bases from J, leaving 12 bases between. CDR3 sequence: CASSLSPGGNSPLHF. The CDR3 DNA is TGTGCCAGCAGTTTAAGCCCGGGGGGGAATTCACCCCTCCACTTT.

The CDR3 DNA reads TGTGCCAGCAGTGAGGGGACAGCAGACTACGAGCAGTACTTC. As protein: CASSEGTADYEQYF. The chain joins TRBV2 to TRBJ2-7, with 7 nucleotides matching TRBD1. Germline CDR1 and CDR2: SNHLY and FYNNEI. Trimming took 3 bases from V and 3 from J; bases not matched to a gene: 5. The CDR3 extends over 14 amino acids.

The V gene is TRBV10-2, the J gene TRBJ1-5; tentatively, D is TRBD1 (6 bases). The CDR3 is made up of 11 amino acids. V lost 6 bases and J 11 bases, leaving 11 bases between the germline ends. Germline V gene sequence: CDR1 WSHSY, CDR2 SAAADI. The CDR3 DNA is TGCGCCAGCAGGGATGGACAGTCCCAGCATTTT. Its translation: CASRDGQSQHF.